This paragraph reports one T cell receptor beta chain. J was trimmed by 5 bases and V by 3 bases; bases with no gene match: 6. Germline CDR1 is ENHRY and CDR2 is SYGVKD. CDR3 length equals 14 residues. The record originates from a study of Graves' ophthalmopathy and Graves' hyperthyroidism. From RNA, the CDR3 regions of TCR beta chains were amplified and sequenced. HTBI primers primed a first-round RT-PCR, and a second-round multiplex PCR followed. In TCRdb, the multiplex PCR reads were re-called with MiXCR into one record per CDR3 protein. The sample consists of 650,000 to 900,000 distinct CDR3 sequences, around 40% of them appearing once.

The source material was peripheral blood. The chain employs TRBV10-3 and TRBJ1-2; 7 bases agree with TRBD1. The clonotype comes from an adult man with Graves' ophthalmopathy. DNA for the CDR3: TGTGCCATCAGTGACCCAGGACAGGAGTATGGCTACACCTTC. Protein product: CAISDPGQEYGYTF.